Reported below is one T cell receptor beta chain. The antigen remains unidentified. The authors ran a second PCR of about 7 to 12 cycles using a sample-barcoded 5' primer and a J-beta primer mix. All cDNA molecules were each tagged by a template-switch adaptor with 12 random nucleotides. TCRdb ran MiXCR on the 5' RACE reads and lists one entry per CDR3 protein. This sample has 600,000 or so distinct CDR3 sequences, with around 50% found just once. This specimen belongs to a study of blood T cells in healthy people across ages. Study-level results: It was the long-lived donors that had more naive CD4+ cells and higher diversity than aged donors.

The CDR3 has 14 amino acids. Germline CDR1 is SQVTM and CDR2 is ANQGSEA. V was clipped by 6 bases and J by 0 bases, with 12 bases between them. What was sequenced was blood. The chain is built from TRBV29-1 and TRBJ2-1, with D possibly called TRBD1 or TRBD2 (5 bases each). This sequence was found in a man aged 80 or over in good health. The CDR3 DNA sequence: TGCAGCGTATCCCGGGACGGCTCCTACAATGAGCAGTTCTTC. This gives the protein CSVSRDGSYNEQFF.